A selection of T cell receptor beta chains follows, all from one sample in a study of shared clonotypes between healthy human individuals. Using immunoSEQ multiplex PCR, the repertoire was profiled, and TCRdb retains in-frame clones only, with some absent. The sample has some 1,100,000 clones, approximately 78% seen once. Sample: memory CD4+ T cells from PBMCs. Receptors originate from a young man in good health. Some clones in this sample may be carry-over from other donors' samples. The CDR3 runs from the conserved cysteine through the conserved F or W.

CDR3 protein,V gene
CASTKGQGIYEQYF,TRBV6-1
CASSELWTGVTDTQYF,TRBV6-1
CASSYSNSPLHF,TRBV6-6
CASSLEGAQYF,TRBV5-4
CASSERTGSYNEQFF,TRBV9
CASSARDGNTDTQYF,TRBV9
CASSATSGSGANVLTF,TRBV5-1
CASSLVSGVEQPQHF,TRBV7-2
CASSLVLGNTEAFF,TRBV6-1
CSVLGGLRADEQFF,TRBV29-1
CSVRGGDDQETQYF,TRBV29-1
CATSTLAGGPSRDEQFF,TRBV15
CASSRGAGAEETQYF,TRBV7-6
CASSLGFGVGGYTF,TRBV7-9
CASSILSGLTDTQYF,TRBV11-2
CASSQPDEDRQNEKLFF,TRBV5-4
CASSPLGWGENYGYTF,TRBV4-2
CASSPRTGRIHNEQFF,TRBV19
CASQRFREVDEQFF,TRBV2
CASSRDRVGAGANVLTF,TRBV18
CASSGGTGGAIGTF,TRBV7-2
CAARAELGVDFRRAFF,TRBV30
CASTPDRDGSYEQYF,TRBV19
CSVRQGQETQYF,TRBV29-1
CASSHNVETAYEQYF,TRBV4-2
CASSLERGGGTQYF,TRBV5-1
CASSSPGREGTGELFF,TRBV28
CASSLILAGGTGELFF,TRBV28